These 13 T cell receptor beta chains came from one sample sequenced in a study of OX40 agonist ivuxolimab in advanced cancers. The table came from immunoSEQ multiplex PCR; TCRdb's copy has only in-frame clones and leaves some out. The table records under 85,000 clones, roughly 88% of them present only once. Material: CD4+ or CD8+ T cells sorted from blood, obtained in a trial of the OX40 agonist ivuxolimab. The receptors derive from an adult with an advanced solid tumor such as melanoma, head and neck, liver or kidney cancer.

This chain connects TRBV19 to TRBJ1-1; a possible D gene is TRBD1 (6 bases). Looked up from germline, CDR1 is LNHDA and CDR2 is SQIVND (reference sequence). The CDR3 is made up of 14 amino acids. The V gene lost 2 bases and the J gene lost 1 base, with 8 bases spanning the gap. The CDR3 loop reads CASSIQQGNTEAFF. CDR3 sequence (DNA): TGTGCCAGTAGTATACAACAGGGGAACACTGAAGCTTTCTTT.

The chain links TRBV29-1 to TRBJ2-7; tentative D call: TRBD2 (5 bases). This CDR3 has 16 residues. The V and J ends lost 4 bases and 1 base respectively, with 20 bases between them. CDR1 SQVTM and CDR2 ANQGSEA come from the germline V gene. The CDR3 DNA sequence: TGCAGCGTTGGAACTTCTAACTACGGGATTTCCTACGAGCAGTACTTC. Residues: CSVGTSNYGISYEQYF.

The chain joins TRBV4-1 to TRBJ2-1; 8 bases match TRBD2. Germline CDR1 reads MGHRA; CDR2 reads YSYEKL. V dropped 4 bases and J dropped 9; count of bases not matched to a gene: 11. The CDR3 spans 15 residues. CDR3 sequence reads: CASSPRTSTVAEQFF. For the CDR3, the DNA is TGCGCCAGCAGCCCTCGGACTAGCACTGTTGCTGAGCAGTTCTTC.

Regarding this clone: The junction departs from the called germline gene at one end, perhaps through a read error. The chain combines TRBV7-7 with TRBJ2-1; no reliable D call. This CDR3 has 16 residues. CDR1 and CDR2 from the germline V gene are SSHAT and FNYEAQ (reference sequence). In DNA form, the CDR3 reads TGTGCTAGCAGCCCCGGACGGACCGAAGTACGAAATGAGCAGTTCTTC. Translation: CASSPGRTEVRNEQFF. The full variable domain, completed using reference TRBV7-7 and TRBJ2-1, is GAGVSQSPRYKVTKRGQDVTLRCDPISSHATLYWYQQALGQGPEFLTYFNYEAQPDKSGLPSDRFSAERPEGSISTLTIQRTEQRDSAMYRCASSPGRTEVRNEQFFGPGTRLTVL.

The rearrangement joins TRBV5-1 to TRBJ1-1; 8 nucleotides match TRBD1. The length of the CDR3 is 15 residues. The germline CDR1 and CDR2 sequences are SGHRS and YFSETQ. With V trimmed by 4 bases and J by 8 bases, 13 bases remained unmatched. The CDR3 DNA follows: TGCGCCAGCAGCGCCGAAGGACAGGGAAGGAGGGAAGCTTTCTTT. It specifies CASSAEGQGRREAFF.

CDR3: CASSSGRGLNTEAFF. CDR3 DNA sequence: TGTGCCAGCAGCTCGGGACGGGGGTTGAACACTGAAGCTTTCTTT. The chain combines TRBV11-3 with TRBJ1-1; TRBD1 is a possible D gene (5 bases). The CDR3 runs 15 residues. The germline gives CDR1 SGHNT, CDR2 YENEEA. Between the trimmed V and J ends, which lost 4 bases and 0 bases, there was a span of 12 bases.

This chain joins TRBV4-1 and TRBJ2-7, with D unresolved. Germline CDR1 reads MGHRA; CDR2 reads YSYEKL. CDR3 length equals 15 residues. Trimming left V 0 bases short and J 2 bases short, with 11 bases between. CDR3 sequence (DNA): TGCGCCAGCAGCCAAGATTTTTGGCAGGCCTACGAGCAGTACTTC. Encoded protein: CASSQDFWQAYEQYF.

The V call is TRBV2, the J call TRBJ1-2; D is possibly TRBD1 (5 bases). V was clipped by 3 bases and J by 4 bases, with 12 bases between them. There are 14 residues in the CDR3. The germline gives CDR1 SNHLY, CDR2 FYNNEI. The CDR3 DNA follows: TGTGCCAGCAGTGATGCGGGACCGAGCTATGGCTACACCTTC. Translation gives CASSDAGPSYGYTF.

CDR3 in DNA: TGTGCCAGTAGTATGGACAGTTGGGTTCGGGGCTACACCTTC. It encodes CASSMDSWVRGYTF. This chain joins TRBV19 and TRBJ1-2, with D tentatively TRBD1 (6 bases). The ends were cut back, 3 bases at V and 8 bases at J, with 16 bases in the middle. The CDR3 runs to 14 residues. Germline CDR1 is LNHDA and CDR2 is SQIVND (reference sequence).

CDR3 nucleotide sequence: TGTGCCACCCGGGGTGCAACTAATGAAAAACTGTTTTTT. It encodes CATRGATNEKLFF. The chain has TRBV6-6 and TRBJ1-4; D is undetermined. Germline CDR1 reads MNHNY; CDR2 reads SVGAGI (reference sequence). CDR3 length: 13 residues. Trimming stripped 10 bases from V and 0 bases from J, with 9 bases between.

Of note for this clone: The germline gene is not matched at one end of the junction; a read error may be the cause. This chain uses TRBV7-7 with TRBJ2-7, with 10 bases fitting TRBD2. The germline CDR1 and CDR2 sequences are SSHAT and FNYEAQ (reference sequence). There are 13 residues in the CDR3. The CDR3 region is CASSAGLAYEQYF. The CDR3 bases are TGTGCTAGCAGCGCGGGACTAGCGTACGAGCAGTACTTC.

The chain carries TRBV19 and TRBJ1-5; no clear D gene. This CDR3 comprises 14 residues. The germline V gene encodes CDR1 LNHDA and CDR2 SQIVND (reference sequence). With 5 bases removed from V and 6 bases from J, the gap between germline ends came to 14 bases. As DNA, the CDR3 is TGTGCCAGTAGTGTGGGCCGGATGGGTCAGCCCCAGCATTTT. Translated: CASSVGRMGQPQHF.

The rearrangement links TRBV2 to TRBJ1-1; possible D gene TRBD1, 5 bases. Germline V gives CDR1 SNHLY, CDR2 FYNNEI. This CDR3 contains 14 residues. The ends were cut back, 2 bases at V and 4 bases at J, with 11 bases in the middle. CDR3: CASSELGEGTEAFF. As DNA, the CDR3 is TGTGCCAGCAGTGAATTAGGGGAAGGCACTGAAGCTTTCTTT.